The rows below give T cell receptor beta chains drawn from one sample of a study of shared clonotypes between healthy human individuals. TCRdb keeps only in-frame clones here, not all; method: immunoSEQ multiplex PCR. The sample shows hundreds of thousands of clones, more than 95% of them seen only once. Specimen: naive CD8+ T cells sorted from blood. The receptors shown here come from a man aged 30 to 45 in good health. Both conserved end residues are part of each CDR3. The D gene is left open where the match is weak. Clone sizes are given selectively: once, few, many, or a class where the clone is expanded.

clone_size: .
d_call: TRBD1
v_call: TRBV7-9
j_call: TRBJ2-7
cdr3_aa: CASSLINGGTGDYEQYF
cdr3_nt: TGTGCCAGCAGCTTGATCAATGGGGGGACAGGGGACTACGAGCAGTACTTC

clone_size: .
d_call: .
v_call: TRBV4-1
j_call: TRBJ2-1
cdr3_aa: CASSPGPYNEQFF
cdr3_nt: TGCGCCAGCAGCCCCGGACCTTACAATGAGCAGTTCTTC

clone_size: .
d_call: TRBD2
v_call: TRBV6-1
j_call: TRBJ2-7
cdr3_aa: CASSELAGGHDEQYF
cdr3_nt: TGTGCCAGCAGTGAATTAGCGGGAGGGCACGACGAGCAGTACTTC

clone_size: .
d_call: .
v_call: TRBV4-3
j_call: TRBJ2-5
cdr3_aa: CASSQGSRAYQETQYF
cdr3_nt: TGCGCCAGCAGCCAAGGGTCGCGGGCTTACCAAGAGACCCAGTACTTC

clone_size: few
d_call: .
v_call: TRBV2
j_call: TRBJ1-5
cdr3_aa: CASSEAVRPQHF
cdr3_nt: TGTGCCAGCAGTGAAGCGGTCCGGCCCCAGCATTTT

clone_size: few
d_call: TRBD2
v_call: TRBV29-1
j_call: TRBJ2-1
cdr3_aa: CSVEGGTSGTFYNEQFF
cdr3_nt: TGCAGCGTTGAAGGAGGGACTAGCGGGACTTTTTACAATGAGCAGTTCTTC

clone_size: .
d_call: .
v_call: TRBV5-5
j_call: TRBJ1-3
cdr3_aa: CASSFGSSGNTIYF
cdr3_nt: TGTGCCAGCAGCTTCGGGAGCTCTGGAAACACCATATATTTT

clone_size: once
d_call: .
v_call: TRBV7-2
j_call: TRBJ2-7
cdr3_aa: CASSPSSYEQYF
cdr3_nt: TGTGCCAGCAGCCCGAGCTCCTACGAGCAGTACTTC

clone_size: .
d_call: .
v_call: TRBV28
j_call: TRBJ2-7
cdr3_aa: CASSPAQVPYGEQYF
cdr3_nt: TGTGCCAGCAGTCCGGCCCAGGTCCCCTATGGAGAGCAGTACTTC

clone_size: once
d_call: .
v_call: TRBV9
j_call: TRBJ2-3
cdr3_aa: CASSVGGSTDTQYF
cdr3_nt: TGTGCCAGCAGCGTAGGCGGGAGCACAGATACGCAGTATTTT

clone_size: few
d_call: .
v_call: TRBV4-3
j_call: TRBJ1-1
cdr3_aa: CASSQVAENTEAFF
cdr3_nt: TGCGCCAGCAGCCAAGTGGCAGAGAACACTGAAGCTTTCTTT

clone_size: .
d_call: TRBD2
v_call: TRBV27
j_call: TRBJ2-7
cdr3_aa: CASSGGTSGALNEQYF
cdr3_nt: TGTGCCAGCAGTGGGGGGACTAGCGGGGCTTTGAACGAGCAGTACTTC

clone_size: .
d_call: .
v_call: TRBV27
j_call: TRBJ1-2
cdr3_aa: CASSLSLRTYGYTF
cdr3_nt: TGTGCCAGCAGTTTATCTTTACGGACCTATGGCTACACCTTC

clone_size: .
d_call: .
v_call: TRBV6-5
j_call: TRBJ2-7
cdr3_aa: CASSYGQGTYEQYF
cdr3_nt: TGTGCCAGCAGTTACGGGCAGGGGACGTACGAGCAGTACTTC

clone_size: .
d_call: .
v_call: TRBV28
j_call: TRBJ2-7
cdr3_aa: CASSKKGGFSSYEQYF
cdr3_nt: TGTGCCAGTTCAAAGAAAGGTGGATTTAGCTCCTACGAGCAGTACTTC

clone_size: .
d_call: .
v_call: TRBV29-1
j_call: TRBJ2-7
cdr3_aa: CSVEDEDAYEQYF
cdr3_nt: TGCAGCGTTGAAGATGAAGACGCGTACGAGCAGTACTTC

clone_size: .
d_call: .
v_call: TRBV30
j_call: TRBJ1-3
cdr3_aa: CAWVVSGNTIYF
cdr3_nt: TGTGCCTGGGTCGTGTCTGGAAACACCATATATTTT

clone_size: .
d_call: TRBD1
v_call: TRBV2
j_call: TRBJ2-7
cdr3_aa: CATNTGGVLKPSYEQYF
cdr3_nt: TGTGCCACCAATACAGGGGGCGTACTTAAACCCTCCTACGAGCAGTACTTC

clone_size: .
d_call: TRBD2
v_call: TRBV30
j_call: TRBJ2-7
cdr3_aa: CAWSVPWASGSDEQYF
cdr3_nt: TGTGCCTGGAGTGTACCGTGGGCTAGCGGGAGTGACGAGCAGTACTTC

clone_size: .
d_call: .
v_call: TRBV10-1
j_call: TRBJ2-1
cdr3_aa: CASSPQGGNEQFF
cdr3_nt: TGCGCCAGCTCCCCCCAAGGCGGCAATGAGCAGTTCTTC

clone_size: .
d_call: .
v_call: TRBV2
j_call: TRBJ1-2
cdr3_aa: CASSGGTYGYTF
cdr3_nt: TGTGCCAGCAGTGGGGGGACCTATGGCTACACCTTC

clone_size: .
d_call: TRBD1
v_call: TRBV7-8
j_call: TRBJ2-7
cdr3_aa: CASSSRQGDYEQYF
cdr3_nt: TGTGCCAGCAGCTCTAGACAGGGGGACTACGAGCAGTACTTC